The 23 T cell receptor beta chains below all came from one sample that was sequenced in a study of cytomegalovirus exposure and HLA in healthy donors. PCR amplification relied on 60 Vbeta primers (plus 13 Jbeta primers). Assay used: immunoSEQ multiplex PCR; TCRdb lists only in-frame clones, some missing. The data show 200,000 to 250,000 clones, with about 84% seen just once and around 1.2% held by the top ten. Sequenced material: PBMCs. The receptors derive from a human donor in good health.

The chain combines TRBV28 with TRBJ2-7, with 7 bases fitting TRBD1. CDR3 size: 16 residues. Germline V gene lookup returns CDR1 MDHEN and CDR2 SYDVKM. The V and J ends lost 6 bases and 0 bases, in that order; junction bases with no gene match: 11. The DNA of the CDR3 is TGTGCCAGCAGGCCTGGGGACAGCCGATCCTCCTACGAGCAGTACTTC. Its protein product is CASRPGDSRSSYEQYF.

The chain has TRBV19 and TRBJ2-1; 12 bases are shared with TRBD2. The CDR3 contains 16 residues. The germline gives CDR1 LNHDA, CDR2 SQIVND (reference sequence). Trimming removed 4 bases from V and 3 bases from J; junction bases left unmatched: 4. The CDR3 region has the DNA TGTGCCAGTAGTACCAGGACTAGCGGGAACTACAATGAGCAGTTCTTC. Its translation: CASSTRTSGNYNEQFF.

The rearrangement links TRBV6-5 to TRBJ2-7; D gene ambiguous. This CDR3 has 13 residues. Trimming pared 5 bases from V and 3 bases from J, leaving 11 bases between. From germline, CDR1 is MNHEY and CDR2 SVGAGI. The CDR3 loop reads CASSASLYYEQYF. CDR3 sequence (DNA): TGTGCCAGCAGTGCTTCCCTCTACTACGAGCAGTACTTC.

V usage is TRBV6-5 and J usage is TRBJ2-7; 8 positions match TRBD1. The CDR3 runs 15 residues. The trim removed 7 bases at V and 2 bases at J, leaving 10 bases unmatched. CDR1 and CDR2 from the germline V gene are MNHEY and SVGAGI. Written as DNA, the CDR3 is TGTGCCAGCACCCCGGGACAGGAGCCTCCCTACGAGCAGTACTTC. Protein: CASTPGQEPPYEQYF.

This clone was picked up one time. This sequence joins TRBV6-1 and TRBJ2-7; D unresolved. CDR1 and CDR2 (germline): MNHNS, SASEGT. The CDR3 totals 12 residues. The V end lost 7 bases, the J end lost 4 bases, and 11 bases lay between the germline ends. The CDR3 here is CASTERGYEQYF. In DNA form, the CDR3 reads TGTGCCAGCACCGAGAGAGGATACGAGCAGTACTTC.

J is TRBJ1-1 and V is TRBV7-6; possibly TRBD1 for D (5 bases). The CDR3 loop spans 14 amino acids. The V end was cut by 5 bases, the J end by 0 bases, with 10 bases between. Germline values: CDR1 SGHVS, CDR2 FNYEAQ. For the CDR3, the DNA is TGTGCCAGCAGCCCCCCGGACATGAACACTGAAGCTTTCTTT. This sequence encodes CASSPPDMNTEAFF.

The genes are TRBV28 and TRBJ2-1; the match to TRBD2 covers 10 bases. Germline assignment: CDR1 MDHEN and CDR2 SYDVKM. This CDR3 is built from 16 residues. V lost 6 bases, J lost 5 bases, and 10 bases stayed unmatched. In DNA, the CDR3 is TGTGCCAGCAGGCTAGGGAGGACTAGCGGTCACAATGAGCAGTTCTTC. It specifies CASRLGRTSGHNEQFF.

This clone has a single count. The chain recombines TRBV5-1 with TRBJ1-1, with TRBD1 matching over 7 bases. The CDR3 extends over 14 amino acids. Trimming cost V 8 bases and J 4 bases; bases outside gene matches: 11. CDR1 and CDR2 (germline): SGHRS, YFSETQ. The CDR3 bases are TGCGCCAGTTCACGACAGGGTTCGGGCACTGAAGCTTTCTTT. Protein product: CASSRQGSGTEAFF.

This chain links TRBV27 with TRBJ2-7, with a possible D match to TRBD2 (6 bases). The CDR3 sequence is 16 residues long. The germline V gene encodes CDR1 MNHEY and CDR2 SMNVEV (reference sequence). The V end lost 0 bases, the J end lost 3 bases, and 15 bases lay between the germline ends. CDR3 in DNA: TGTGCCAGCAGTTTATCTGGGGGGTATGGAAGCTACGAGCAGTACTTC. Protein: CASSLSGGYGSYEQYF.

The chain has TRBV2 and TRBJ1-5; D uncertain. Germline CDR1 is SNHLY and CDR2 is FYNNEI. The CDR3 consists of 13 residues. With 5 bases removed from V and 6 bases from J, the gap between germline ends came to 11 bases. The CDR3 here is CASSKERSQPQHF. CDR3 nucleotides: TGTGCCAGCAGTAAGGAGCGGAGTCAGCCCCAGCATTTT.

The V and J genes are TRBV6-5 and TRBJ1-2; tentatively, D is TRBD1 (5 bases). Germline loops: CDR1 MNHEY, CDR2 SVGAGI. Deletions cut 0 bases from V and 4 bases from J, with 12 bases between. The CDR3 consists of 15 residues. The CDR3 DNA sequence: TGTGCCAGCAGTTACTCGATGGGGGGGACCTATGGCTACACCTTC. It yields the protein CASSYSMGGTYGYTF.

The chain carries TRBV2 and TRBJ2-1, with 12 bases fitting TRBD2. CDR1 is SNHLY and CDR2 is FYNNEI in the germline V gene. CDR3 length equals 15 residues. The junction had 9 bases not matched to a gene; V was cut back by 5 bases and J by 10 bases. DNA of the CDR3: TGTGCCAGCAGTTTACTAGCGGGAGGACCGTTCGAGCAGTTCTTC. This encodes CASSLLAGGPFEQFF.

Comment on this clone: This sample also contains other DNA sequences that code for the same CDR3. The rearrangement links TRBV29-1 to TRBJ2-7; the D is unclear. Germline V lookup: CDR1 SQVTM, CDR2 ANQGSEA. This CDR3 has 11 residues. Trimming stripped 4 bases from V and 0 bases from J, with 4 bases between. The DNA for the CDR3 is TGCAGCGTTGTATCCTCCTACGAGCAGTACTTC. Its protein is CSVVSSYEQYF.

The gene calls are TRBV7-9 and TRBJ2-7; 7 bases fit TRBD2. In germline, CDR1 is SEHNR, CDR2 FQNEAQ (reference sequence). CDR3 length equals 13 residues. Trimming cost V 4 bases and J 3 bases; bases outside gene matches: 3. CDR3 in amino acids: CASSYGGYYEQYF. The CDR3 bases are TGTGCCAGCAGCTACGGGGGGTACTACGAGCAGTACTTC.

The V and J genes are TRBV5-1 and TRBJ2-2, with 10 bases lining up with TRBD2. Unmatched junction bases numbered 10, after V lost 4 bases and J lost 4 bases. This CDR3 spans 17 amino acids. Germline-derived CDR1 and CDR2 are SGHRS and YFSETQ. CDR3 sequence (DNA): TGCGCCAGCAGCATTGGCCAGCTAGCGGGAGCCACCGGGGAGCTGTTTTTT. Amino acid sequence: CASSIGQLAGATGELFF.

The chain joins TRBV19 to TRBJ2-1, with TRBD2 matching 7 bases. The CDR3 is 15 amino acids. Germline-derived CDR1 and CDR2 are LNHDA and SQIVND (reference sequence). J lost 8 bases, V lost 1 base, and 8 bases had no gene match. DNA of the CDR3: TGTGCCAGTAGTATAGTTGGGGGGGAGTCGGATGAGCAGTTCTTC. This encodes CASSIVGGESDEQFF.

This chain links TRBV5-1 with TRBJ2-2; TRBD2 agrees at 15 bases. The CDR3 consists of 20 residues. CDR1 and CDR2 from the germline V gene are SGHRS and YFSETQ. J lost 7 bases, V lost 2 bases, and 15 bases had no gene match. The chain's CDR3 is CASSLEGLAGGPRRIGELFF. CDR3 DNA: TGCGCCAGCAGCTTAGAAGGACTAGCGGGAGGGCCGAGAAGGATCGGGGAGCTGTTTTTT. Combining the CDR3 with reference TRBV5-1 and TRBJ2-2 gives the whole variable domain KAGVTQTPRYLIKTRGQQVTLSCSPISGHRSVSWYQQTPGQGLQFLFEYFSETQRNKGNFPGRFSGRQFSNSRSEMNVSTLELGDSALYLCASSLEGLAGGPRRIGELFFGEGSRLTVL.

CDR3 DNA sequence: TGTGCCAGCAGCTTAGGGGGACAGGGGCAAGAGACCCAGTACTTC. It codes for CASSLGGQGQETQYF. The rearrangement uses TRBV7-2 and TRBJ2-5, with 10 bases matching TRBD1. The CDR3 extends over 15 amino acids. Germline V gene lookup returns CDR1 SGHTA and CDR2 FQGNSA. J gave up 2 bases and V 1 base, and 1 base lay outside the gene matches.

The rearrangement uses TRBV5-1 and TRBJ2-2, with 16 bases fitting TRBD2. This CDR3 spans 20 amino acids. J was trimmed by 1 base and V by 6 bases; bases with no gene match: 12. Germline-derived CDR1 and CDR2 are SGHRS and YFSETQ. The CDR3 region is CASTTLPGLAGGRNTGELFF. The CDR3 nucleotides are TGCGCCAGCACCACCCTCCCGGGACTAGCGGGAGGGCGGAACACCGGGGAGCTGTTTTTT.

V usage is TRBV9 and J usage is TRBJ2-5; 8 nucleotides align to TRBD2. V lost 0 bases, J lost 5 bases, and 9 bases stayed unmatched. The CDR3 is made up of 16 amino acids. Looked up from germline, CDR1 is SGDLS and CDR2 is YYNGEE. CDR3 protein: CASSVDPGLVLETQYF. The CDR3, as DNA: TGTGCCAGCAGCGTAGATCCGGGACTAGTGCTGGAGACCCAGTACTTC.

This chain joins TRBV5-1 and TRBJ1-1; tentatively, D is TRBD1 (5 bases). There are 19 residues in the CDR3. Deletions cut 2 bases from V and 0 bases from J, with 23 bases between. CDR1 and CDR2 (germline): SGHRS, YFSETQ. CDR3 protein: CASSLEHRVSLGVNTEAFF. Written as DNA, the CDR3 is TGCGCCAGCAGCTTAGAGCATAGGGTTAGTTTAGGGGTGAACACTGAAGCTTTCTTT.

The chain has TRBV5-1 and TRBJ2-7; D gene ambiguous. The CDR3 consists of 15 residues. Per germline, CDR1 SGHRS and CDR2 YFSETQ. The V end was cut by 0 bases, the J end by 3 bases, with 13 bases between. CDR3 amino acids: CASSLAVAGNYEQYF. The CDR3 region has the DNA TGCGCCAGCAGCTTGGCCGTCGCAGGTAACTACGAGCAGTACTTC. Filled out from reference TRBV5-1 and TRBJ2-7, the complete variable domain reads KAGVTQTPRYLIKTRGQQVTLSCSPISGHRSVSWYQQTPGQGLQFLFEYFSETQRNKGNFPGRFSGRQFSNSRSEMNVSTLELGDSALYLCASSLAVAGNYEQYFGPGTRLTVT.

The chain couples TRBV29-1 to TRBJ2-3; 8 positions agree with TRBD2. Germline CDR1 is SQVTM and CDR2 is ANQGSEA. The CDR3 is 14 amino acids. As DNA, the CDR3 is TGCTCCTACATCCGGGGGGGCGCCACAGATACGCAGTATTTT. It codes for CSYIRGGATDTQYF.